A selection of T cell receptor beta chains follows, all from one sample in a study of blood T cell repertoires in COVID-19. The assay was immunoSEQ multiplex PCR, and TCRdb's table has in-frame clones only and misses some. Among over 200,000 clones listed, 75% to 90% were seen once. Sample: peripheral blood. These receptors came from a middle-aged man with acute or convalescent COVID-19. Both conserved end residues are part of each CDR3. Each record gives: clone size, J gene, V gene, D gene, CDR3 length, CDR3 protein, CDR3 DNA. The D gene is left open where the match is weak. Not every row has a clone size; where given, it reads once, few, many or a size class.

.,TRBJ2-7,TRBV7-2,.,13,CASSPVKNYEQYF,TGTGCCAGCAGCCCCGTAAAAAATTACGAGCAGTACTTC
.,TRBJ2-5,TRBV11-2,.,15,CASSPQGGSQETQYF,TGTGCCAGCAGCCCGCAGGGGGGAAGCCAAGAGACCCAGTACTTC
.,TRBJ2-7,TRBV9,TRBD2,14,CASSVGLAGDEQYF,TGTGCCAGCAGCGTAGGCCTAGCGGGAGACGAGCAGTACTTC
.,TRBJ1-5,TRBV6-1,.,13,CASSEQKNQPQHF,TGTGCCAGCAGTGAACAGAAGAATCAGCCCCAGCATTTT
.,TRBJ1-1,TRBV14,TRBD1,18,CASSRWDRGGLGDTEAFF,TGTGCCAGCAGCCGCTGGGACAGGGGAGGGCTAGGGGACACTGAAGCTTTCTTT
.,TRBJ2-7,TRBV11-2,TRBD2,14,CASSPTSGAYEQYF,TGTGCCAGCAGCCCCACTAGCGGCGCTTACGAGCAGTACTTC
.,TRBJ1-5,TRBV3-1/TRBV3-2,.,13,CASSQDTGQPQHF,TGTGCCAGCAGCCAAGATACAGGACAGCCCCAGCATTTT
.,TRBJ2-5,TRBV20-1,TRBD2,15,CSASSASGRSETQYF,TGCAGTGCTAGTTCGGCTAGCGGGAGGTCAGAGACCCAGTACTTC
once,TRBJ2-1,TRBV27,TRBD2,15,CASRGHSGRANEQFF,TGTGCCAGCAGGGGACATAGCGGGAGGGCCAATGAGCAGTTCTTC
.,TRBJ2-2,TRBV19,TRBD2,15,CASSTRDSRREGLFF,TGTGCCAGTAGTACCCGGGACTCGCGGCGGGAGGGGCTGTTTTTT
.,TRBJ2-7,TRBV2,.,13,CASSTTPSGEQYF,TGTGCCAGCAGTACGACCCCCTCCGGGGAGCAGTACTTC
.,TRBJ1-2,TRBV7-8,.,13,CASSPSGGSGYTF,TGTGCCAGCAGCCCGTCGGGGGGCTCTGGCTACACCTTC
.,TRBJ2-7,TRBV11-2,.,13,CASSLWGVGEQYF,TGTGCCAGCAGCTTATGGGGGGTGGGCGAGCAGTACTTC
.,TRBJ2-2,TRBV9,TRBD2,16,CASSPLGGGTTGELFF,TGTGCCAGCAGCCCTCTTGGGGGAGGGACCACCGGGGAGCTGTTTTTT
.,TRBJ1-2,TRBV6-6,.,14,CASRQDSANYGYTF,TGTGCCAGCAGACAGGACAGCGCTAACTATGGCTACACCTTC
.,TRBJ2-1,TRBV24-1,TRBD1,15,CATSDPRDRINEQFF,TGTGCCACCAGTGATCCAAGGGACAGAATCAATGAGCAGTTCTTC
.,TRBJ1-2,TRBV5-8,TRBD1,15,CASSAVDRAAGGYTF,TGTGCCAGCAGCGCGGTGGACAGGGCCGCGGGTGGCTACACCTTC
.,TRBJ1-5,TRBV27,.,15,CASSLGVDGLKPQHF,TGTGCCAGCAGCCTCGGGGTGGACGGGCTAAAGCCCCAGCATTTT